The next 10 T cell receptor beta chains were all read from a single sample in a study of blood T cells in healthy people across ages. Then a second PCR, running roughly 7 to 11 cycles, was carried out with a sample-barcoded 5' primer and a J-beta primer mix. TCRdb called the 5' RACE reads again in MiXCR, with one record for every CDR3 protein. The data show more than 900,000 distinct CDR3 sequences, 25% to 35% seen once. The sample was also linked to a second study, of T cells of mothers and their children.

Material: blood. The receptors derive from a woman aged 40 to 50 in good health.

This clonotype was seen ten or more times. The CDR3 sequence is CASRSSTGGEGYGYTF. The CDR3 bases are TGTGCCAGCAGGTCCTCGACAGGGGGCGAGGGCTATGGCTACACCTTC. The J gene is TRBJ1-2, the V gene TRBV12-3 or TRBV12-4, with 10 bases that match TRBD1. CDR3 length: 16 residues. With 6 bases clipped from V and 4 bases from J, the junction kept 11 bases outside the gene matches.

This clonotype was found many times. DNA for the CDR3: TGTGCCAGCAGTGGTAGGGCCTTCTCTGGGGCCAACGTCCTGACTTTC. Encoded protein: CASSGRAFSGANVLTF. The chain combines TRBV2 with TRBJ2-6; D not certain. The CDR3 sequence is 16 residues long. Trimming took off 4 bases at V and 0 bases at J, with 10 bases between the two ends. The germline V gene has CDR1 SNHLY and CDR2 FYNNEI.

The chain employs TRBV20-1 and TRBJ1-5, with TRBD1 matching over 11 bases. In germline, CDR1 is DFQATT, CDR2 SNEGSKA (reference sequence). The CDR3 sequence is 15 residues long. The junction had 10 bases not matched to a gene; V was cut back by 3 bases and J by 9 bases. CDR3 amino acids: CSASPRTGGHRPQHF. The CDR3 DNA sequence: TGCAGTGCTAGTCCGCGGACAGGGGGCCATCGGCCCCAGCATTTT.

The J gene is TRBJ2-7, the V gene TRBV29-1, with D perhaps matching TRBD1 (7 bases). This CDR3 comprises 12 residues. The germline gives CDR1 SQVTM, CDR2 ANQGSEA. V was cut by 8 bases and J by 3 bases, with 14 bases left in between. Written as DNA, the CDR3 is TGCAGCACCAGACAGGGACTCTACGAGCAGTACTTC. Its translation is CSTRQGLYEQYF.

The table lists this clonotype with a few counts. The chain employs TRBV7-8 and TRBJ1-1; no definite D call. The CDR3 is 14 amino acids. The V end lost 1 base, the J end lost 2 bases, and 8 bases lay between the germline ends. CDR1 and CDR2 (germline): SGHVS, FQNEAQ. CDR3: CASSLVVSNTEAFF. The CDR3, as DNA: TGTGCCAGCAGCTTAGTGGTCAGTAACACTGAAGCTTTCTTT.

The V gene is TRBV6-5, the J gene TRBJ2-3, with D perhaps matching TRBD2 (6 bases). V shed 6 bases and J shed 4 bases, with 17 bases lying between them. The length of the CDR3 is 15 residues. The germline CDR1 and CDR2 sequences are MNHEY and SVGAGI. CDR3 region: CASRWDSEASDTQYF. DNA for the CDR3: TGTGCCAGCAGGTGGGACTCGGAAGCTTCAGATACGCAGTATTTT.

This clonotype was observed at least ten times. This sequence joins TRBV7-9 and TRBJ2-3; 10 nucleotides line up with TRBD2. The junction had 8 bases not matched to a gene; V was cut back by 5 bases and J by 3 bases. The CDR3 has 16 amino acids. From germline, CDR1 is SEHNR and CDR2 FQNEAQ (reference sequence). As DNA, the CDR3 is TGTGCCAGCAGCCTTAATCTAGCGGGGGCTACAGATACGCAGTATTTT. Its protein is CASSLNLAGATDTQYF.

This clonotype has a handful of counts. The gene calls are TRBV5-8 and TRBJ2-1, with a weak D call TRBD2 (5 bases). V gave up 0 bases and J gave up 9 bases, with 19 bases separating them. CDR3 length equals 16 residues. Per the germline V gene, CDR1 is SGHTS and CDR2 is YDEGEE. CDR3 residues: CASSLVFGGSSTEQFF. The CDR3 DNA sequence: TGTGCCAGCAGCTTGGTGTTTGGAGGTTCCTCCACTGAGCAGTTCTTC.

J is TRBJ1-2 and V is TRBV6-5; the match to TRBD1 covers 7 bases. The CDR3 runs 15 residues. V trimming: 5 bases; J trimming: 4 bases; junction bases outside the gene matches: 10. Germline V gene sequence: CDR1 MNHEY, CDR2 SVGAGI. The CDR3 loop reads CASSSQGGLVYGYTF. In DNA, the CDR3 is TGTGCCAGCAGTAGCCAGGGGGGGCTGGTCTATGGCTACACCTTC.

The chain has TRBV2 and TRBJ2-1, with 7 bases lining up with TRBD1. The CDR3 runs to 16 residues. Trimming at V came to 0 bases and at J to 2 bases, leaving 4 bases not matched to a gene. Germline values: CDR1 SNHLY, CDR2 FYNNEI. The CDR3 region is CASSEAITGAYNEQFF. In DNA, the CDR3 is TGTGCCAGCAGTGAAGCGATTACAGGGGCCTACAATGAGCAGTTCTTC.